This TCR beta chain was documented in a study of regulatory T cells in long-lasting Graves disease. Across the whole study: Patients with persistent Graves' disease had over 5 years of antithyroid drugs and persistent TSH receptor antibodies. Study-wide results and limits: Persistent cases favored TRBV28, TRBJ1-2 and TRBJ2-5.

Investigators prepared the TCR beta libraries by applying iRepertoire HTBI primers and Arm-PCR of CDR3 regions. TCRdb re-called the multiplex PCR reads through MiXCR, storing one row per CDR3 protein. The sample has 700,000 or so distinct CDR3 sequences; around 30% are singletons. CDR1 is LNHNV, CDR2 YYDKDF, per germline (reference sequence). The V end lost 0 bases, the J end lost 2 bases, and 8 bases lay between the germline ends. The CDR3 covers 14 residues. Remarks on this clonotype: What it recognizes is unknown.

Time point noted: persistent/refractory GD, antithyroid drugs over 5 years with positive TRAb. From PBMCs, RNA was extracted and then used to make the TCR library. The authors drew approximately 9 milliliters of peripheral blood into EDTA tubes. Sequencing used peripheral blood mononuclear cells (PBMCs), obtained when the disease was refractory, from a patient treated with antithyroid drugs. The source of this sequence is a female donor with Graves disease. The rearrangement joins TRBV15 to TRBJ2-7, with unresolved D. The chain's CDR3 is CATSRDRGPYEQYF. As DNA, the CDR3 is TGTGCCACCAGCAGAGATCGAGGACCCTACGAGCAGTACTTC. Together with reference TRBV15 and TRBJ2-7, the CDR3 gives the full variable domain: DAMVIQNPRYQVTQFGKPVTLSCSQTLNHNVMYWYQQKSSQAPKLLFHYYDKDFNNEADTPDNFQSRRPNTSFCFLDIRSPGLGDTAMYLCATSRDRGPYEQYFGPGTRLTVT.